Following are 32 T cell receptor beta chains from one sample sequenced in a study of shared clonotypes between healthy human individuals. Assay used: immunoSEQ multiplex PCR; TCRdb lists only in-frame clones, some missing. Of over 2 million clones detected, 95% appear once; the ten largest clones hold approximately 0.13%. The sequencing input was naive CD4+ T cells sorted from blood. Subset defined: CD45RA+ positively selected. The source is a man between 18 and 35 years old in good health.

On this clone itself: Other nucleotide sequences from this sample produce the same CDR3. The chain carries TRBV18 and TRBJ2-1; D is possibly TRBD1 or TRBD2 (5 bases each). CDR3 size: 15 residues. Trimming pared 1 base from V and 0 bases from J, leaving 7 bases between. Germline V gene data show CDR1 as KGHSH and CDR2 as LQKENI. The CDR3: CASSPRGSSYNEQFF. In DNA, the CDR3 is TGTGCCAGCTCACCACGGGGGAGCTCCTACAATGAGCAGTTCTTC.

V gene TRBV6-6 combines with J gene TRBJ2-7, with D uncertain. Germline V gene data show CDR1 as MNHNY and CDR2 as SVGAGI (reference sequence). V dropped 4 bases and J dropped 2 bases, with 15 bases sitting between them. The CDR3 has 15 amino acids. The CDR3 region has the DNA TGTGCCAGCAGTTTCGGGTTCCCCTCTGCCTACGAGCAGTACTTC. Its protein is CASSFGFPSAYEQYF.

Points on this clone: This sample also contains other DNA sequences that code for the same CDR3. The chain links TRBV5-4 to TRBJ2-7; possible D gene TRBD2, 6 bases. The V gene's germline CDR1 is SGHNT and CDR2 YYREEE (reference sequence). Trimming shortened V by 5 bases and J by 2 bases, and 11 bases separated the two germline ends. This CDR3 region has 13 residues. CDR3 loop: CASSLRGTYEQYF. In nucleotides, the CDR3 is TGTGCCAGCAGTTTGCGGGGTACCTACGAGCAGTACTTC.

V is TRBV6-5 and J is TRBJ2-4; no clear D gene. V was pared by 6 bases and J by 6 bases, with 6 bases between. Germline V gene lookup returns CDR1 MNHEY and CDR2 SVGAGI. This CDR3 comprises 11 residues. DNA for the CDR3: TGTGCCAGCAGCCACTTAAACATTCAGTACTTC. Its protein product is CASSHLNIQYF.

Concerning this clone: Other DNA sequences in the sample encode the same CDR3. V gene TRBV7-2 combines with J gene TRBJ2-1; D possibly matches TRBD1 or TRBD2 (5 bases each). Per the germline V gene, CDR1 is SGHTA and CDR2 is FQGNSA. The V gene lost 2 bases and the J gene lost 0 bases, with 11 bases spanning the gap. This CDR3 has 16 amino acids. The CDR3 reads CASSLTGTSSYNEQFF. CDR3 sequence (DNA): TGTGCCAGCAGCTTAACCGGGACGAGCTCCTACAATGAGCAGTTCTTC.

This chain connects TRBV27 to TRBJ2-7, with a tentative D call TRBD2 (5 bases). The CDR3 extends over 13 amino acids. V was pared by 5 bases and J by 2 bases, with 10 bases between. CDR1 and CDR2 from the germline V gene are MNHEY and SMNVEV (reference sequence). The CDR3 coding sequence is TGTGCCAGCAGTCGGACTCCCCCCTACGAGCAGTACTTC. Its translation is CASSRTPPYEQYF.

The chain couples TRBV6-6 to TRBJ2-3; 10 bases line up with TRBD2. The CDR3 is 15 residues long. After removal of 2 bases from V and 7 bases from J, the junction contained 6 bases not matched to a gene. Germline lookup yields CDR1 MNHNY and CDR2 SVGAGI (reference sequence). CDR3 DNA sequence: TGTGCCAGCAGTTACGCGGTAGCGGGAGGTAATACGCAGTATTTT. It yields the protein CASSYAVAGGNTQYF.

The V gene is TRBV12-5, the J gene TRBJ2-1, with 14 nucleotides matching TRBD2. The germline V gene has CDR1 LGHNT and CDR2 FRNRAP. V lost 3 bases and J lost 7; bases outside the gene matches: 5. This CDR3 region has 16 residues. In DNA, the CDR3 is TGTGCTAGTGGTTTCGGACTAGCGGGAGGATTAAATGAGCAGTTCTTC. As protein: CASGFGLAGGLNEQFF.

The J gene is TRBJ2-6, the V gene TRBV30; D may be TRBD1 (5 bases). Deletions cut 0 bases from V and 1 base from J, with 16 bases between. Germline-derived CDR1 and CDR2 are GTSNPN and SVGIG (reference sequence). The CDR3 extends over 18 amino acids. The CDR3 DNA is TGTGCCTGGAGTGTACGCAGGGTGGAGAGGTCTGGGGCCAACGTCCTGACTTTC. Protein sequence: CAWSVRRVERSGANVLTF.

The chain links TRBV11-2 to TRBJ1-1, with 7 nucleotides matching TRBD1. This CDR3 contains 15 residues. The J segment lost 1 base and the V segment lost 5 bases, leaving 7 bases of the junction unmatched. The germline CDR1 and CDR2 sequences are SGHAT and FQNNGV. This CDR3 reads CASSLAGGPNTEAFF. In nucleotides, the CDR3 is TGTGCCAGCAGCCTCGCAGGGGGACCGAACACTGAAGCTTTCTTT. Variable domain in full (rest from reference TRBV11-2 and TRBJ1-1): EAGVAQSPRYKIIEKRQSVAFWCNPISGHATLYWYQQILGQGPKLLIQFQNNGVVDDSQLPKDRFSAERLKGVDSTLKIQPAKLEDSAVYLCASSLAGGPNTEAFFGQGTRLTVV.

This chain joins TRBV29-1 and TRBJ2-1; 8 bases are a match to TRBD2. CDR3 length: 15 amino acids. CDR1 is SQVTM, CDR2 ANQGSEA, per germline. V dropped 4 bases and J dropped 1; count of bases not matched to a gene: 6. The CDR3 sequence: CSVVSPSGSYNEQFF. The CDR3 DNA follows: TGCAGCGTTGTGAGCCCTAGCGGGTCCTACAATGAGCAGTTCTTC.

The chain couples TRBV10-3 to TRBJ2-7; the D is unclear. V gave up 8 bases and J gave up 2 bases, with 10 bases separating them. This CDR3 is 12 amino acids long. Germline V gene sequence: CDR1 ENHRY, CDR2 SYGVKD. The CDR3 DNA is TGTGCCATCGCGGAGACAACCTACGAGCAGTACTTC. Its translation is CAIAETTYEQYF.

This chain uses TRBV28 with TRBJ1-5; the D gene is possibly TRBD1 (5 bases). V lost 4 bases and J lost 4, with 8 bases in between. This CDR3 comprises 13 residues. Germline V gene lookup returns CDR1 MDHEN and CDR2 SYDVKM. The CDR3 coding sequence is TGTGCCAGCAGTTCACCAGGGAATCAGCCCCAGCATTTT. The encoded protein is CASSSPGNQPQHF.

As to this clone: Given a much more abundant clone one base away, this may be a read error. The chain has TRBV7-6 and TRBJ2-7; the D is unclear. Trimming took off 1 base at V and 3 bases at J, with 1 base between the two ends. CDR1 SGHVS and CDR2 FNYEAQ come from the germline V gene. The CDR3 is made up of 11 amino acids. CDR3: CASSLDYEQYF. Written as DNA, the CDR3 is TGTGCCAGCAGCTTAGACTACGAGCAGTACTTC.

V and J are TRBV6-6 and TRBJ2-7; 8 bases map to TRBD2. This CDR3 is 15 amino acids long. The trim removed 0 bases at V and 6 bases at J, leaving 7 bases unmatched. Germline V gives CDR1 MNHNY, CDR2 SVGAGI (reference sequence). As DNA, the CDR3 is TGTGCCAGCAGTTACTCGACGGGAGGGCCTAGCGAGCAGTACTTC. Translated: CASSYSTGGPSEQYF.

The chain has TRBV5-4 and TRBJ2-5; possibly TRBD2 for D (6 bases). This CDR3 comprises 14 residues. V lost 0 bases and J 5 bases, leaving 11 bases between the germline ends. Germline-derived CDR1 and CDR2 are SGHNT and YYREEE (reference sequence). CDR3 nucleotide sequence: TGTGCCAGCAGCTTGGTGGGAGGCGCGGAGACCCAGTACTTC. This sequence encodes CASSLVGGAETQYF.

This chain links TRBV28 with TRBJ1-3; no reliable D call. Germline V gives CDR1 MDHEN, CDR2 SYDVKM. The V and J ends lost 4 bases and 0 bases respectively, with 10 bases between them. There are 15 residues in the CDR3. The CDR3 here is CASSSATSSGNTIYF. CDR3 sequence (DNA): TGTGCCAGCAGTTCTGCGACAAGCTCTGGAAACACCATATATTTT.

This clone was counted once. V is TRBV18 and J is TRBJ1-5; 8 bases fit TRBD1. The CDR3 runs 16 residues. V lost 2 bases, J lost 1 base, and 4 bases stayed unmatched. Germline V gives CDR1 KGHSH, CDR2 LQKENI. The CDR3 DNA sequence: TGTGCCAGCTCACCAGCGGACAGGGCGAGCAATCAGCCCCAGCATTTT. It translates to CASSPADRASNQPQHF.

In the case of this clone: Other nucleotide sequences from this sample produce the same CDR3. This chain links TRBV5-1 with TRBJ2-3; 15 nucleotides agree with TRBD2. Germline lookup yields CDR1 SGHRS and CDR2 YFSETQ. The CDR3 runs 16 residues. The V segment lost 4 bases and the J segment 6 bases; nucleotides outside the gene matches: 6. The CDR3 bases are TGCGCCAGCAGCCCGGGACTAGCGGGGGGCAGGGATACGCAGTATTTT. It specifies CASSPGLAGGRDTQYF. The whole variable domain, filled in from reference TRBV5-1 and TRBJ2-3, reads KAGVTQTPRYLIKTRGQQVTLSCSPISGHRSVSWYQQTPGQGLQFLFEYFSETQRNKGNFPGRFSGRQFSNSRSEMNVSTLELGDSALYLCASSPGLAGGRDTQYFGPGTRLTVL.

The chain employs TRBV25-1 and TRBJ2-3, with 9 bases fitting TRBD2. The V and J ends lost 3 bases and 4 bases, in that order; junction bases with no gene match: 11. The CDR3 loop spans 17 amino acids. CDR1 is MGHDK and CDR2 is SYGVNS in the germline V gene. The CDR3 is CASSELGAGGPADTQYF. CDR3 in DNA: TGTGCCAGCAGTGAGTTAGGAGCGGGGGGACCTGCAGATACGCAGTATTTT.

The rearrangement links TRBV28 to TRBJ2-5, with D perhaps TRBD2 (6 bases). V was clipped by 3 bases and J by 5 bases, with 13 bases between them. CDR3 length: 14 amino acids. Germline V gives CDR1 MDHEN, CDR2 SYDVKM. In nucleotides, the CDR3 is TGTGCCAGCAGTTTGCGGGGTTGGTCGGAGACCCAGTACTTC. Translated: CASSLRGWSETQYF.

The CDR3 DNA follows: TGTGCCAGCACCACATCCAGAGCCTACGAGCAGTACTTC. Translating it yields CASTTSRAYEQYF. The chain uses TRBV28 and TRBJ2-7; D call uncertain. This CDR3 is built from 13 residues. Germline V CDR1 and CDR2: MDHEN, SYDVKM. V was trimmed by 7 bases and J by 2 bases, leaving 12 bases between them.

The chain links TRBV2 to TRBJ2-1; tentatively, D is TRBD2 (6 bases). Germline lookup yields CDR1 SNHLY and CDR2 FYNNEI. V lost 3 bases to trimming and J lost 5 bases, with 14 bases between them. The CDR3 is 15 amino acids. The CDR3 DNA reads TGTGCCAGCAGTGAGGTGGAGGGGTACCACAATGAGCAGTTCTTC. This sequence encodes CASSEVEGYHNEQFF.

CDR3 amino acids: CASTERVPSGNTIYF. The CDR3 DNA reads as TGTGCCAGCACCGAAAGGGTACCCTCTGGAAACACCATATATTTT. The chain employs TRBV13 and TRBJ1-3; D uncertain. Germline-derived CDR1 and CDR2 are PRHDT and FYEKMQ (reference sequence). Trimming removed 7 bases at V and 0 bases at J, with 13 bases between. CDR3 length: 15 amino acids. Full variable domain (missing parts from reference TRBV13 and TRBJ1-3): AAGVIQSPRHLIKEKRETATLKCYPIPRHDTVYWYQQGPGQDPQFLISFYEKMQSDKGSIPDRFSAQQFSDYHSELNMSSLELGDSALYFCASTERVPSGNTIYFGEGSWLTVV.

The chain uses TRBV11-3 and TRBJ2-1; 9 nucleotides agree with TRBD1. J was trimmed by 6 bases and V by 1 base; bases with no gene match: 4. Germline CDR1 is SGHNT and CDR2 is YENEEA. This CDR3 spans 15 amino acids. The CDR3 reads CASSLGTGEANEQFF. CDR3 sequence (DNA): TGTGCCAGCAGCTTAGGGACAGGGGAGGCCAATGAGCAGTTCTTC.

The rearrangement uses TRBV2 and TRBJ2-7; D is unclear. V gave up 5 bases and J gave up 2 bases, with 13 bases separating them. CDR3 length equals 14 residues. Germline CDR1 SNHLY, CDR2 FYNNEI. The CDR3 here is CASSLGPNPYEQYF. CDR3 nucleotides: TGTGCCAGCAGTCTCGGACCAAATCCCTACGAGCAGTACTTC.

The genes are TRBV2 and TRBJ1-5; maybe TRBD1 (6 bases). V was trimmed by 3 bases and J by 7 bases, leaving 10 bases between them. The germline V gene encodes CDR1 SNHLY and CDR2 FYNNEI. There are 13 residues in the CDR3. The CDR3 region is CASSDGGGQPQHF. DNA of the CDR3: TGTGCCAGCAGTGATGGTGGGGGCCAGCCCCAGCATTTT.

The chain employs TRBV2 and TRBJ1-4; D not resolved. CDR1 is SNHLY, CDR2 FYNNEI, per germline. The CDR3 is 13 amino acids. Trimming shortened V by 7 bases and J by 4 bases, and 10 bases separated the two germline ends. CDR3 protein: CASTQVINEKLFF. As DNA, the CDR3 is TGTGCCAGCACCCAAGTCATTAATGAAAAACTGTTTTTT.

This clone has a single count. The chain links TRBV5-6 to TRBJ2-2; D not certain. V lost 0 bases and J lost 0, with 18 bases in between. CDR1 and CDR2 (germline): SGHDT, YYEEEE. The CDR3 covers 19 residues. The CDR3 is CASSLVFVVAPSNTGELFF. The CDR3 DNA reads TGTGCCAGCAGCTTGGTCTTTGTGGTAGCCCCATCGAACACCGGGGAGCTGTTTTTT.

This clone was seen a handful of times. In DNA form, the CDR3 reads TGTGCCAGTAGTGGGACAGTCAATCAGCCCCAGCATTTT. This gives the protein CASSGTVNQPQHF. This chain connects TRBV19 to TRBJ1-5, with 7 bases lining up with TRBD1. The germline gives CDR1 LNHDA, CDR2 SQIVND (reference sequence). Losses at the gene ends were 5 bases for V and 3 bases for J; bases not matched to a gene: 1. The CDR3 contains 13 residues.

This chain links TRBV10-3 with TRBJ1-1, with TRBD1 identical over 8 bases. The germline V gene has CDR1 ENHRY and CDR2 SYGVKD. Trimming at V came to 6 bases and at J to 6 bases, leaving 12 bases not matched to a gene. The CDR3 runs to 15 residues. The CDR3 DNA reads TGTGCCATCAGGGAAGCGACAGGGGTGTTGGCTGAAGCTTTCTTT. Amino acids: CAIREATGVLAEAFF.

This chain connects TRBV5-1 to TRBJ2-7; TRBD1 matches 9 bases. Trimming removed 1 base from V and 3 bases from J; junction bases left unmatched: 2. Per germline, CDR1 SGHRS and CDR2 YFSETQ. The CDR3 loop spans 14 amino acids. The CDR3 coding sequence is TGCGCCAGCAGCTTGATGGGACAGGGCTACGAGCAGTACTTC. It yields the protein CASSLMGQGYEQYF.